Listed here are 20 T cell receptor beta chains from one sample, sequenced in a study of Ad26.COV2.S vaccination and SARS-CoV-2 variants. Sequencing used immunoSEQ multiplex PCR; TCRdb keeps in-frame clones, though not all of them. Of around 300,000 clones listed, roughly 90% are singletons. As for treatment: around 19 received Ad26.COV2.S at low or high dose, single or two shots; five or six received placebo; per-sample allocation not given. Samples were taken on day 63 after the first vaccine or placebo injection. The sample in question was peripheral blood, obtained in a trial of Ad26.COV2.S vaccine versus placebo. The origin of the receptors is a person aged 18-60 years who received the Ad26.COV2.S COVID-19 vaccine or a placebo.

This rearrangement joins TRBV6-5 to TRBJ1-1; perhaps TRBD1 as D (5 bases). The CDR3 consists of 15 residues. Germline V gives CDR1 MNHEY, CDR2 SVGAGI. V lost 8 bases, J lost 4 bases, and 20 bases lay in between. The CDR3 sequence is CASGPDSFGVTEAFF. The CDR3 DNA sequence: TGTGCCAGCGGACCCGACAGTTTCGGGGTCACTGAAGCTTTCTTT.

As for this clone: The same CDR3 also results from other DNA sequences found in this sample. The genes are TRBV6-2 or TRBV6-3 and TRBJ2-7, with D possibly being TRBD1 (6 bases). Between the trimmed V and J ends, which lost 0 bases and 2 bases, there was a span of 8 bases. Germline CDR1 and CDR2: MNHEY and SVGEGT. The CDR3 is made up of 14 amino acids. The CDR3 nucleotides read TGTGCCAGCAGTTACTCGAGGGGGACCTACGAGCAGTACTTC. This codes for CASSYSRGTYEQYF.

V is TRBV6-2 or TRBV6-3 and J is TRBJ1-1; D is undetermined. CDR1 and CDR2 from the germline V gene are MNHEY and SVGEGT. This CDR3 contains 16 residues. V was clipped by 0 bases and J by 6 bases, with 17 bases between them. The CDR3 nucleotides read TGTGCCAGCAGTTACTCATTGGTGGCAGCTATTCCTGAAGCTTTCTTT. Protein sequence: CASSYSLVAAIPEAFF.

The chain employs TRBV7-3 and TRBJ1-2; possibly TRBD1 for D (5 bases). V was shortened by 1 base and J by 7 bases, with 13 bases between the two germline ends. This CDR3 comprises 14 residues. Germline V gene sequence: CDR1 SGHTA, CDR2 FQGTGA. CDR3: CASSLNLQGGGYTF. As DNA, the CDR3 is TGTGCCAGCAGCTTAAACCTCCAGGGCGGTGGCTACACCTTC.

V and J are TRBV2 and TRBJ2-1; tentative D call: TRBD2 (5 bases). Between the trimmed V and J ends, which lost 6 bases and 0 bases, there was a span of 12 bases. This CDR3 is 15 amino acids long. Germline CDR1 is SNHLY and CDR2 is FYNNEI. The CDR3 coding sequence is TGTGCCAGCAGCTTAAGGGAGAGCTCCTACAATGAGCAGTTCTTC. Its protein product is CASSLRESSYNEQFF.

The V call is TRBV2, the J call TRBJ2-1; 7 bases align to TRBD2. The CDR3 length is 14 residues. The J segment lost 7 bases and the V segment lost 3 bases, leaving 6 bases of the junction unmatched. CDR1 is SNHLY and CDR2 is FYNNEI in the germline V gene. The CDR3 sequence: CASSDWDYLNEQFF. The DNA of the CDR3 is TGTGCCAGCAGTGATTGGGACTACTTAAATGAGCAGTTCTTC.

V is TRBV23-1 and J is TRBJ2-6, with 9 bases fitting TRBD1. TRBV23-1 is identified as an open reading frame with a role that is uncertain. The CDR3 is made up of 18 amino acids. With 7 bases clipped from V and 0 bases from J, the junction kept 10 bases outside the gene matches. DNA for the CDR3: TGCGCCAGCATTCGAAGGACAGGGGATTCCTCTGGGGCCAACGTCCTGACTTTC. Translation: CASIRRTGDSSGANVLTF.

A single count supports this clone. CDR3 sequence (DNA): TGTGCCAGCAGCCTAGCGGGAGGGCCGAGGGAGCTGTTTTTT. As protein: CASSLAGGPRELFF. V is TRBV14 and J is TRBJ2-2; 11 nucleotides agree with TRBD2. CDR3 length: 14 residues. Germline CDR1 SGHDN, CDR2 FVKESK. V was pared by 4 bases and J by 9 bases, with 4 bases of the junction left unmatched.

J is TRBJ2-3 and V is TRBV5-6; 12 positions match TRBD2. The CDR3 totals 15 residues. J gave up 6 bases and V 8 bases, and 10 bases lay outside the gene matches. CDR1 SGHDT and CDR2 YYEEEE come from the germline V gene. The CDR3 bases are TGTGCCAGTGTCCTAGCGGGAGGGCCACGGGATACGCAGTATTTT. It specifies CASVLAGGPRDTQYF.

The chain combines TRBV2 with TRBJ2-7; 7 nucleotides agree with TRBD2. Germline loops: CDR1 SNHLY, CDR2 FYNNEI. This CDR3 has 13 residues. V shed 6 bases, J shed 2 bases, and the junction held 4 bases outside the gene matches. The CDR3 nucleotides are TGTGCCAGCAGCGGACTAGTCCCCTACGAGCAGTACTTC. Protein: CASSGLVPYEQYF.

The V gene is TRBV2, the J gene TRBJ1-4; D uncertain. There are 13 residues in the CDR3. The germline V gene has CDR1 SNHLY and CDR2 FYNNEI. With 8 bases removed from V and 4 bases from J, the gap between germline ends came to 11 bases. The CDR3 nucleotides are TGTGCCAGCTATCTACAGCTTAATGAAAAACTGTTTTTT. This sequence encodes CASYLQLNEKLFF. Full variable domain (outside the CDR3, taken from reference TRBV2 and TRBJ1-4): EPEVTQTPSHQVTQMGQEVILRCVPISNHLYFYWYRQILGQKVEFLVSFYNNEISEKSEIFDDQFSVERPDGSNFTLKIRSTKLEDSAMYFCASYLQLNEKLFFGSGTQLSVL.

The chain combines TRBV2 with TRBJ1-2, with TRBD1 identical over 11 bases. Germline CDR1 is SNHLY and CDR2 is FYNNEI. The CDR3 loop spans 17 amino acids. J lost 6 bases, V lost 6 bases, and 15 bases had no gene match. CDR3 sequence (DNA): TGTGCCAGCAGCGTTGGGACAGGGGGGGAATCCTCTAATGGCTACACCTTC. Protein product: CASSVGTGGESSNGYTF.

V and J are TRBV5-4 and TRBJ2-7; D is uncertain. CDR1 and CDR2 from the germline V gene are SGHNT and YYREEE (reference sequence). V shed 4 bases and J shed 6 bases, with 14 bases lying between them. This CDR3 has 13 amino acids. Here the CDR3 DNA reads TGTGCCAGCAGCCGAGACCCCACCTTCGAGCAGTACTTC. As protein: CASSRDPTFEQYF.

The chain recombines TRBV11-2 with TRBJ2-5, with D possibly being TRBD1 or TRBD2 (5 bases each). The CDR3 loop spans 14 amino acids. The V and J ends lost 5 bases and 3 bases respectively, with 13 bases between them. CDR1 SGHAT and CDR2 FQNNGV come from the germline V gene. The CDR3 region has the DNA TGTGCCAGCAGCCCTATTGGGGGAGAAGAGACCCAGTACTTC. Amino acids: CASSPIGGEETQYF. Full variable domain (missing parts from reference TRBV11-2 and TRBJ2-5): EAGVAQSPRYKIIEKRQSVAFWCNPISGHATLYWYQQILGQGPKLLIQFQNNGVVDDSQLPKDRFSAERLKGVDSTLKIQPAKLEDSAVYLCASSPIGGEETQYFGPGTRLLVL.

The chain links TRBV21-1 to TRBJ1-1; no check of the table's D call, TRBD1, against the DNA was made. TRBV21-1 is annotated as a pseudogene. The CDR3 extends over 18 amino acids. In DNA form, the CDR3 reads TGTGCCAGCAGCAAAGGTACCGGGACAGAGGTAGAGGACACTGAAGCTTTCTTT. Encoded protein: CASSKGTGTEVEDTEAFF.

The CDR3 bases are TGTGCCAGCACTCTCCGGGACAGGGACTATAGCAATCAGCCCCAGCATTTT. Translated: CASTLRDRDYSNQPQHF. The chain carries TRBV7-2 and TRBJ1-5; 9 bases map to TRBD1. The trim removed 7 bases at V and 0 bases at J, leaving 10 bases unmatched. Per the germline V gene, CDR1 is SGHTA and CDR2 is FQGNSA. The CDR3 is 17 residues long.

This clone was recorded once. The chain employs TRBV4-3 and TRBJ2-1, with 8 positions matching TRBD2. From germline, CDR1 is LGHNA and CDR2 YSLEER. J lost 5 bases, V lost 9 bases, and 12 bases had no gene match. The CDR3 covers 15 residues. This chain's CDR3 is CARIPVSGSNNEQFF. CDR3 DNA: TGCGCCAGAATCCCCGTCAGCGGGAGCAACAATGAGCAGTTCTTC.

The chain joins TRBV7-6 to TRBJ1-5; the D is unclear. Germline V gene sequence: CDR1 SGHVS, CDR2 FNYEAQ. V lost 1 base and J lost 4, with 5 bases in between. CDR3 length equals 13 residues. This CDR3 reads CASSLDRNQPQHF. In nucleotides, the CDR3 is TGTGCCAGCAGCTTAGATAGAAATCAGCCCCAGCATTTT.

V usage is TRBV19 and J usage is TRBJ2-1; TRBD2 matches at 9 bases. Germline loops: CDR1 LNHDA, CDR2 SQIVND (reference sequence). The CDR3 spans 14 residues. J was trimmed by 7 bases and V by 7 bases; bases with no gene match: 8. The CDR3 coding sequence is TGTGCCAGTAAAGTTAGCGGGAGAGGGAATGAGCAGTTCTTC. This sequence encodes CASKVSGRGNEQFF.

The chain joins TRBV9 to TRBJ1-3, with TRBD1 matching over 9 bases. CDR3 length equals 17 residues. Looked up from germline, CDR1 is SGDLS and CDR2 is YYNGEE. The junction had 9 bases not matched to a gene; V was cut back by 3 bases and J by 2 bases. DNA of the CDR3: TGTGCCAGCAGCGCGAAGACAGGGGGTGGCACTGGAAACACCATATATTTT. This gives the protein CASSAKTGGGTGNTIYF.